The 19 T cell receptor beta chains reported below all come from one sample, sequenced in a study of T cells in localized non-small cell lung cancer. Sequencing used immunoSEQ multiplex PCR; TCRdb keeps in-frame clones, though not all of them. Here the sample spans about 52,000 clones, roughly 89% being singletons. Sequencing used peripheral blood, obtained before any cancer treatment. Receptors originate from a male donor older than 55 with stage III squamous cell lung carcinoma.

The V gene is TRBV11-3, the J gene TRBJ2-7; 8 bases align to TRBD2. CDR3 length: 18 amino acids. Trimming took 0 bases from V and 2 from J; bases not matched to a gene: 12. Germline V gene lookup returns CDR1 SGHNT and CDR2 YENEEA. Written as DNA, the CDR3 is TGTGCCAGCAGCTTAGATCTGGACTCTAGCGGGCAAACCTACGAGCAGTACTTC. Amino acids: CASSLDLDSSGQTYEQYF.

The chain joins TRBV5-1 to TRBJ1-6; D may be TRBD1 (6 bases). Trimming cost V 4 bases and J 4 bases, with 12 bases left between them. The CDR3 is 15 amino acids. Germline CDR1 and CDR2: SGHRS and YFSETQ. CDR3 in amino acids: CASSQEGHYNSPLHF. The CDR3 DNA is TGCGCCAGCAGCCAGGAGGGACATTATAATTCACCCCTCCACTTT.

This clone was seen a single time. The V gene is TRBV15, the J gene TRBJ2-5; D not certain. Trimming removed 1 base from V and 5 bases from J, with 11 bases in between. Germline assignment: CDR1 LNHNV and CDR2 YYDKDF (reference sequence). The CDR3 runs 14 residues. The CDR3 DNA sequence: TGTGCCACCAGCAGAGGGAATATGGACGAGACCCAGTACTTC. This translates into CATSRGNMDETQYF. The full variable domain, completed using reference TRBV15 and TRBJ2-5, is DAMVIQNPRYQVTQFGKPVTLSCSQTLNHNVMYWYQQKSSQAPKLLFHYYDKDFNNEADTPDNFQSRRPNTSFCFLDIRSPGLGDTAMYLCATSRGNMDETQYFGPGTRLLVL.

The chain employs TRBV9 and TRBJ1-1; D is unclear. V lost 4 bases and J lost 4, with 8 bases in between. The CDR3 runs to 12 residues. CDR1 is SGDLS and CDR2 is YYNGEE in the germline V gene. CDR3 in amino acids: CASSPQFTEAFF. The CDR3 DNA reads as TGTGCCAGCAGCCCCCAATTCACTGAAGCTTTCTTT.

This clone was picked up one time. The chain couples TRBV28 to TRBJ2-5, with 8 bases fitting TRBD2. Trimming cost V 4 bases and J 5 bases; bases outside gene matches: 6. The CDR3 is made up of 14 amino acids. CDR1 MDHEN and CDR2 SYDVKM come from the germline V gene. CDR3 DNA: TGTGCCAGCAGTTCCCCCGGGGGGGGTGAGACCCAGTACTTC. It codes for CASSSPGGGETQYF.

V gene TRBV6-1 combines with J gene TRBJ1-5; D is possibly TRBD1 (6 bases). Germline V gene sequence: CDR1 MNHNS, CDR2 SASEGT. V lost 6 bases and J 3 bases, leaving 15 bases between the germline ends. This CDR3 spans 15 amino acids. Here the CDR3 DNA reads TGTGCCAGCAGGCTAACCTGGGGGGCCAATCAGCCCCAGCATTTT. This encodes CASRLTWGANQPQHF.

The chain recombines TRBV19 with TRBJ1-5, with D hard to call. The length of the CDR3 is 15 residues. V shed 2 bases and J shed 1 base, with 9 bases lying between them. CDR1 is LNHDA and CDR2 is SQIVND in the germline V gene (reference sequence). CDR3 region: CASSISSPSNQPQHF. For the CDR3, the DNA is TGTGCCAGTAGTATATCCAGCCCAAGCAATCAGCCCCAGCATTTT.

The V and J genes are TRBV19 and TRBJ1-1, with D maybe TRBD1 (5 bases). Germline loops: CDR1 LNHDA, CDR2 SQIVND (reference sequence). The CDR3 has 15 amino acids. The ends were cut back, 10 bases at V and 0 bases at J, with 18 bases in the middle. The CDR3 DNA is TGTGCCACGTCGGTGGGGACGCGGATGAACACTGAAGCTTTCTTT. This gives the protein CATSVGTRMNTEAFF.

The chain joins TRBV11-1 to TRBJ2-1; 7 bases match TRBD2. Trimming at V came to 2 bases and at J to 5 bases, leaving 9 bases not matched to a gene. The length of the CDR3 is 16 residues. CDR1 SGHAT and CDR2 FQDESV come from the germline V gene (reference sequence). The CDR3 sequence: CASSLRPAGTNNEQFF. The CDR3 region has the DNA TGTGCCAGCAGCTTAAGGCCAGCGGGGACCAACAATGAGCAGTTCTTC.

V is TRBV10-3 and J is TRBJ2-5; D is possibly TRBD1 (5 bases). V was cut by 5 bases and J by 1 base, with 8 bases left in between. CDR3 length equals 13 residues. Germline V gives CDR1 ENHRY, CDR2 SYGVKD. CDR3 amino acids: CAISRQPQETQYF. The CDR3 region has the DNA TGTGCCATCAGTAGACAGCCCCAAGAGACCCAGTACTTC.

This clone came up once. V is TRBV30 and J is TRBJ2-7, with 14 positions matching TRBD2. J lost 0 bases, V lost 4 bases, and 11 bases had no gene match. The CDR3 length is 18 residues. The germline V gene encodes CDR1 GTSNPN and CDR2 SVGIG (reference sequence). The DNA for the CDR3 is TGTGCCTGGAATAAACCGGGACTAGCGGGGGCCACCTCCTACGAGCAGTACTTC. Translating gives CAWNKPGLAGATSYEQYF.

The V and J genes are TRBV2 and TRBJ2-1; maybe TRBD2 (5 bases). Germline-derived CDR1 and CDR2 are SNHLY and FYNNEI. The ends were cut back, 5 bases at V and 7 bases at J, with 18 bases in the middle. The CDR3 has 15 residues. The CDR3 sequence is CASSKKVRGINEQFF. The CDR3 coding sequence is TGTGCCAGCAGTAAGAAGGTCCGGGGAATAAATGAGCAGTTCTTC.

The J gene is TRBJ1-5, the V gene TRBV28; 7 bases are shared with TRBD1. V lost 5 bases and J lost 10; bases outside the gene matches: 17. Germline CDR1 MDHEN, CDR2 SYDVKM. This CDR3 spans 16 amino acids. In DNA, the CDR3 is TGTGCCAGCAGTCTAGGGCCTGGACAGGCTCTTGTTCCCCAGCATTTT. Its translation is CASSLGPGQALVPQHF.

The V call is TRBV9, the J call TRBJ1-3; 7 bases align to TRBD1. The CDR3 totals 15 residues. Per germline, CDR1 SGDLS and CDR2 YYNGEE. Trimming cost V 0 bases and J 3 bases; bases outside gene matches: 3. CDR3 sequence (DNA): TGTGCCAGCAGCGTAGGGACAGGTGGTGGAAACACCATATATTTT. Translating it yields CASSVGTGGGNTIYF.

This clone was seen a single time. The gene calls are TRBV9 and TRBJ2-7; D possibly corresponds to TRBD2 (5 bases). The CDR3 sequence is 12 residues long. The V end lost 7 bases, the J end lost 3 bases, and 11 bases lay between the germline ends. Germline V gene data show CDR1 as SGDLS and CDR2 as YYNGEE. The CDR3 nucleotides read TGTGCCAGCGGCAGCGGACGCTACGAGCAGTACTTC. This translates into CASGSGRYEQYF.

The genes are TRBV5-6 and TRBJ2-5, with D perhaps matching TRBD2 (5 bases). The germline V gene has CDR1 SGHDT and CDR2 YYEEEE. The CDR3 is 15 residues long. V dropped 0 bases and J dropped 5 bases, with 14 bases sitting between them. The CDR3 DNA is TGTGCCAGCAGCTTGGCGGCCCCCGGGGTGGAGACCCAGTACTTC. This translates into CASSLAAPGVETQYF.

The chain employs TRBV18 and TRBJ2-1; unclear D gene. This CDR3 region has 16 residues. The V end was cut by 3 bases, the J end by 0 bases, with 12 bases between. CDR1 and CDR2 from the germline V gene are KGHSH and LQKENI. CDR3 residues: CASSPNRASSYNEQFF. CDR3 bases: TGTGCCAGCTCACCTAACCGAGCAAGCTCCTACAATGAGCAGTTCTTC.

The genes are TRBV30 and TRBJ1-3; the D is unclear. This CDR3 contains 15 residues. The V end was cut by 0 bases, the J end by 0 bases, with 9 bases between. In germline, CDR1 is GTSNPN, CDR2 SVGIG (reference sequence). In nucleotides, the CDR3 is TGTGCCTGGAGTGTTCAGCGGCGCTCTGGAAACACCATATATTTT. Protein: CAWSVQRRSGNTIYF.

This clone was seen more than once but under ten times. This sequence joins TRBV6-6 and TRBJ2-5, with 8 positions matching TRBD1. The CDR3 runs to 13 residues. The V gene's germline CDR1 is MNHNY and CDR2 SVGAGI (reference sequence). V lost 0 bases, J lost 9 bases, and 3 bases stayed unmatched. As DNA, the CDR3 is TGTGCCAGCAGTTACTCCCCGACAGGGGCCCAGTACTTC. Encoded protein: CASSYSPTGAQYF.